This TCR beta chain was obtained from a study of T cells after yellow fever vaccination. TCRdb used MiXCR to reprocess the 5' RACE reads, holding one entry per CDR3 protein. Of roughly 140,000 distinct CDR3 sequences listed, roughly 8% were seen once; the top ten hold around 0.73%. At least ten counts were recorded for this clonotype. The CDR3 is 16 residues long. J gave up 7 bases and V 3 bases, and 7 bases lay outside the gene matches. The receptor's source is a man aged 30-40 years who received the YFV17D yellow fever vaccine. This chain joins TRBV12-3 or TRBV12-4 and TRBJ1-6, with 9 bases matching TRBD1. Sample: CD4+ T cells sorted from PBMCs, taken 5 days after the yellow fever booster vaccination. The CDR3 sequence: CASSFRQGGMNSPLHF. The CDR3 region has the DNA TGTGCCAGCAGTTTCCGACAGGGGGGTATGAATTCACCCCTCCACTTT.